One and the same sample provided the 24 T cell receptor beta chains below, sequenced in a study of identical twins. TCRdb fed the 5' RACE reads into MiXCR, producing one record per CDR3 protein. This sample yields approximately 1.8 million distinct CDR3 sequences, of which more than 30% are seen a single time; about 0.3% belongs to the top ten. The sample was cord blood. The origin of the receptors is a newborn girl in good health.

The CDR3 sequence: CASSPPGLPRGYTF. The CDR3 DNA reads TGTGCCAGCTCACCACCGGGACTGCCTCGGGGCTACACCTTC. This chain joins TRBV18 and TRBJ1-2; TRBD1 is a possible D gene (5 bases). CDR3 length: 14 residues. In germline, CDR1 is KGHSH, CDR2 LQKENI. The V gene lost 0 bases and the J gene lost 8 bases, with 13 bases spanning the gap.

This chain connects TRBV7-6 to TRBJ2-2; 7 positions match TRBD1. The CDR3 has 16 amino acids. The ends lost 5 bases at V and 2 bases at J; junction bases unmatched: 8. The germline gives CDR1 SGHVS, CDR2 FNYEAQ. The CDR3 here is CASSPGRGLNTGELFF. CDR3 bases: TGTGCCAGCAGCCCGGGTAGGGGGCTTAACACCGGGGAGCTGTTTTTT.

The V gene is TRBV10-2, the J gene TRBJ2-7, with D unresolved. Germline V CDR1 and CDR2: WSHSY, SAAADI. The length of the CDR3 is 15 residues. Trimming took off 2 bases at V and 4 bases at J, with 15 bases between the two ends. The CDR3 coding sequence is TGCGCCAGCAGTGAGGGACGGGCCCCTCGATACGAGCAGTACTTC. It encodes CASSEGRAPRYEQYF.

As regards this clonotype: This may come from a read error, since a much larger clone is one base off. The CDR3 DNA sequence: TGTGCCAGCAGCTTAATTGATAGCTCCTACAATGGGCAGTTCTTC. Residues: CASSLIDSSYNGQFF. The J gene is TRBJ2-1, the V gene TRBV7-2; D gene ambiguous. This CDR3 has 15 residues. Germline V gene lookup returns CDR1 SGHTA and CDR2 FQGNSA.

J is TRBJ2-1 and V is TRBV24-1, with D perhaps matching TRBD1 or TRBD2 (6 bases each). The CDR3 covers 15 residues. V was shortened by 5 bases and J by 7 bases, with 17 bases between the two germline ends. From germline, CDR1 is KGHDR and CDR2 SFDVKD. The CDR3 here is CATSGVGGAGNEQFF. The CDR3 nucleotides are TGTGCCACCAGTGGCGTCGGGGGCGCGGGGAATGAGCAGTTCTTC.

The chain is built from TRBV20-1 and TRBJ2-1; no firm D call. The last part of the DNA fits TRBJ2-7 better; the J call may be wrong. The CDR3 consists of 15 residues. Germline CDR1 DFQATT, CDR2 SNEGSKA (reference sequence). CDR3 residues: CSARDWVDLYNEQYF. The CDR3 coding sequence is TGCAGTGCTAGAGATTGGGTGGACCTCTACAATGAGCAGTACTTC.

This clonotype was seen a few times. The rearrangement links TRBV20-1 to TRBJ2-3; D is undetermined. Germline CDR1 DFQATT, CDR2 SNEGSKA (reference sequence). V was trimmed by 0 bases and J by 6 bases, leaving 16 bases between them. The CDR3 is made up of 15 amino acids. CDR3 sequence (DNA): TGCAGTGCTAGAGATGCGGAGACGGCCCTTGATACGCAGTATTTT. As protein: CSARDAETALDTQYF.

A note on this clonotype: The junction differs from germline at one of its ends, possibly a read error. The V and J genes are TRBV27 and TRBJ1-1; TRBD1 might be the D (5 bases). Per germline, CDR1 MNHEY and CDR2 SMNVEV (reference sequence). The CDR3 has 14 amino acids. The CDR3 region is CAGSLVQAGTEAFF. CDR3 nucleotides: TGTGCCGGCAGTTTAGTACAGGCAGGCACTGAAGCTTTCTTT.

In its sample, this clonotype was seen a few times. The rearrangement joins TRBV9 to TRBJ2-3, with TRBD2 matching over 7 bases. Germline V gives CDR1 SGDLS, CDR2 YYNGEE. The CDR3 is 15 residues long. V was clipped by 3 bases and J by 3 bases; unmatched bases: 7. CDR3 sequence (DNA): TGTGCCAGCAGCGCGCCGGGACTATCGACAGATACGCAGTATTTT. Encoded protein: CASSAPGLSTDTQYF.

This chain connects TRBV28 to TRBJ2-7, with D hard to call. Germline CDR1 reads MDHEN; CDR2 reads SYDVKM. The CDR3 consists of 11 residues. V lost 10 bases and J 12 bases, leaving 19 bases between the germline ends. The CDR3 region has the DNA TGTGCCACTCCAGCCGGTCACCTATGGTACTTC. Its protein is CATPAGHLWYF.

This clonotype was picked up a small number of times. The rearrangement uses TRBV3-1 and TRBJ2-7, with a tentative D call TRBD1 (5 bases). V lost 4 bases and J lost 5, with 18 bases in between. Germline V gene lookup returns CDR1 LGHDT and CDR2 YNNKEL (reference sequence). The length of the CDR3 is 15 residues. As DNA, the CDR3 is TGTGCCAGCAGCCCACTGGAAGGGGTTCTCCACGAGCAGTACTTC. Amino acids: CASSPLEGVLHEQYF.

The table lists this clonotype with a few counts. The chain carries TRBV12-3 or TRBV12-4 and TRBJ2-3; TRBD1 or TRBD2 may be the D gene (6 bases each). The V gene lost 11 bases and the J gene lost 4 bases, with 22 bases spanning the gap. The CDR3 runs to 15 residues. CDR3 loop: CASKARGPSPDTQYF. The DNA for the CDR3 is TGTGCCTCTAAAGCACGGGGGCCGTCCCCAGATACGCAGTATTTT.

This clonotype appeared a few times. The V and J genes are TRBV21-1 and TRBJ1-2; the listed D gene, TRBD1, was not tested against the DNA. TRBV21-1 is deemed a pseudogene. This CDR3 is 14 amino acids long. The DNA for the CDR3 is TGTGCCAGCAGCACCCGAGGGGGCGACTATGGCTACACCTTC. It translates to CASSTRGGDYGYTF.

Details on this clonotype: This may come from a read error, since a much larger clone is one base off. The J gene is TRBJ1-4, the V gene TRBV12-3 or TRBV12-4, with D perhaps TRBD1 (5 bases). The V end was cut by 6 bases, the J end by 7 bases, with 12 bases between. The CDR3 loop spans 13 amino acids. The CDR3 DNA sequence: TGTGCCAGCAGCCCAGGGAGCCTTGAAAAACTGTTTTTT. Residues: CASSPGSLEKLFF.

This clonotype was recorded a few times. This rearrangement joins TRBV20-1 to TRBJ2-7, with TRBD2 as a possible D gene (5 bases). This CDR3 spans 14 amino acids. The germline V gene encodes CDR1 DFQATT and CDR2 SNEGSKA (reference sequence). Trimming shortened V by 2 bases and J by 5 bases, and 16 bases separated the two germline ends. The CDR3 DNA reads as TGCAGTGCTAGAAACCTAGCAGGTTGGGACGAGCAGTACTTC. This gives the protein CSARNLAGWDEQYF.

The chain links TRBV29-1 to TRBJ1-2, with 9 bases that match TRBD1. Germline V gene data show CDR1 as SQVTM and CDR2 as ANQGSEA. The CDR3 consists of 14 residues. J lost 4 bases, V lost 2 bases, and 5 bases had no gene match. The CDR3 region has the DNA TGCAGCGTTGAAACGGGGACAGGGATCTATGGCTACACCTTC. Residues: CSVETGTGIYGYTF.

This clonotype occurred a few times. This chain connects TRBV7-9 to TRBJ2-4, with TRBD2 matching 8 bases. This CDR3 region has 19 residues. V lost 1 base and J lost 1; bases outside the gene matches: 12. Germline V lookup: CDR1 SEHNR, CDR2 FQNEAQ (reference sequence). Here the CDR3 reads CASSLGGLAPFRAKNIQYF. The CDR3 DNA sequence: TGTGCCAGCAGCTTAGGCGGACTAGCCCCGTTCCGGGCCAAAAACATTCAGTACTTC.

This clonotype was recorded a few times. V and J are TRBV29-1 and TRBJ1-2, with TRBD1 matching over 7 bases. CDR3 length: 11 residues. Unmatched junction bases numbered 2, after V lost 2 bases and J lost 8 bases. Per germline, CDR1 SQVTM and CDR2 ANQGSEA. CDR3 in DNA: TGCAGCGTTGAACAGGGGGGCGGCTACACCTTC. Residues: CSVEQGGGYTF. The full variable domain, completed using reference TRBV29-1 and TRBJ1-2, is SAVISQKPSRDICQRGTSLTIQCQVDSQVTMMFWYRQQPGQSLTLIATANQGSEATYESGFVIDKFPISRPNLTFSTLTVSNMSPEDSSIYLCSVEQGGGYTFGSGTRLTVV.

This chain uses TRBV6-1 with TRBJ1-1, with TRBD1 identical over 8 bases. With 2 bases clipped from V and 6 bases from J, the junction kept 5 bases outside the gene matches. The CDR3 is 14 amino acids. Germline CDR1 and CDR2: MNHNS and SASEGT. As DNA, the CDR3 is TGTGCCAGCAGTGAACAGGGGGCTGGCGCTGAAGCTTTCTTT. Protein: CASSEQGAGAEAFF.

This clonotype was observed many times. CDR3 bases: TGCAGTGCTGAAATATCAGGACCACGCTACGAGCAGTACTTC. It yields the protein CSAEISGPRYEQYF. This chain uses TRBV20-1 with TRBJ2-7, with unresolved D. Trimming pared 5 bases from V and 3 bases from J, leaving 17 bases between. The CDR3 loop spans 14 amino acids. The germline V gene has CDR1 DFQATT and CDR2 SNEGSKA (reference sequence).

The sample holds a few counts of this clonotype. This chain uses TRBV7-2 with TRBJ2-5, with 8 bases that match TRBD2. The CDR3 totals 16 residues. The germline V gene has CDR1 SGHTA and CDR2 FQGNSA. V lost 1 base to trimming and J lost 1 base; unmatched junction nucleotides: 5. CDR3 nucleotides: TGTGCCAGCAGCTTAGAGGGACTAGGTATCCAAGAGACCCAGTACTTC. This translates into CASSLEGLGIQETQYF.

The chain uses TRBV20-1 and TRBJ2-6; D is perhaps TRBD1 or TRBD2 (7 bases each). The V gene lost 5 bases and the J gene lost 0 bases, with 14 bases spanning the gap. This CDR3 region has 16 residues. The germline V gene encodes CDR1 DFQATT and CDR2 SNEGSKA (reference sequence). The CDR3 DNA sequence: TGCAGTGCTTGGGGGGGACAGAACTCTGGGGCCAACGTCCTGACTTTC. It yields the protein CSAWGGQNSGANVLTF.

With respect to this clonotype: The junction differs from germline at one of its ends, possibly a read error. V and J are TRBV14 and TRBJ1-3; D gene uncertain. Germline CDR1 reads SGHDN; CDR2 reads FVKESK. The CDR3 contains 14 residues. The CDR3 region has the DNA TGTTCCAGCAGCCAAGAGGTACCCGGAAACACCATATATTTT. This translates into CSSSQEVPGNTIYF.

This clonotype has more than one count but fewer than ten. The chain couples TRBV7-2 to TRBJ2-1; TRBD2 matches 7 bases. Germline trimming cut 5 bases from V and 0 bases from J; bases unmatched to any gene: 7. The CDR3 contains 16 residues. Germline-derived CDR1 and CDR2 are SGHTA and FQGNSA. The CDR3 region has the DNA TGTGCCAGCAGCCAATCTAGCGGATACTCCTACAATGAGCAGTTCTTC. It yields the protein CASSQSSGYSYNEQFF.